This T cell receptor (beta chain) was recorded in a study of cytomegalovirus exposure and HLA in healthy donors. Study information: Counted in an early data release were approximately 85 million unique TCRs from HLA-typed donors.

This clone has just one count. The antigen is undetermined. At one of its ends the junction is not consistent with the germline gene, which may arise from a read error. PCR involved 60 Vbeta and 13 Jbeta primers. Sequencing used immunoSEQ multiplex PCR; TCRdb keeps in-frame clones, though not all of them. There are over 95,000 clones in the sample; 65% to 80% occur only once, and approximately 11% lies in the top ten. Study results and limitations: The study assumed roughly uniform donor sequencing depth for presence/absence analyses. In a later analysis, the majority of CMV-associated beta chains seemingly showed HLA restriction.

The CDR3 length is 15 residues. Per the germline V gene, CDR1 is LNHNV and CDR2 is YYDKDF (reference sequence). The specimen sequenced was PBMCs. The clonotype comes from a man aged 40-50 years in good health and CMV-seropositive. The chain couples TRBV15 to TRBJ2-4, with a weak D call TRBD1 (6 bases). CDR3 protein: CATSINRDAKNSQYF. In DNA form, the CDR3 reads TGTGCCACCAGCATAAACAGGGATGCCAAAAACAGTCAGTACTTC.